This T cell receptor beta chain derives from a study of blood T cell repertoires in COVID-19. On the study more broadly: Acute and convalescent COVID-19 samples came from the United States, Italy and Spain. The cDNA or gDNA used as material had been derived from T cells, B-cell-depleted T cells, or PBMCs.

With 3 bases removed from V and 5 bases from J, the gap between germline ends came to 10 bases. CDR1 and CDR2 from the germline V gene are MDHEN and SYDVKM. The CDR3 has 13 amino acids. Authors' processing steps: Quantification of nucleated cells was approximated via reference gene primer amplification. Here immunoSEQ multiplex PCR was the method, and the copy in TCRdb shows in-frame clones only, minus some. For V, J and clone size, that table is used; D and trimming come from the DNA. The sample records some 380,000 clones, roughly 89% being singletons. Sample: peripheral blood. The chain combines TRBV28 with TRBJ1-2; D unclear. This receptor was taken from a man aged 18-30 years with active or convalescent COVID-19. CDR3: CASSLESWYGYTF. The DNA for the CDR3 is TGTGCCAGCAGTTTGGAGTCTTGGTATGGCTACACCTTC.